Listed here are 18 T cell receptor beta chains from one sample, sequenced in a study of blood T cell repertoires in COVID-19. Libraries were prepared by immunoSEQ multiplex PCR; TCRdb keeps only in-frame clonotypes and omits some of them. The sample shows 300,000 to 350,000 clones, roughly 87% of them seen only once. Sequencing was carried out using peripheral blood. The receptors derive from an older woman with COVID-19, enrolled during active disease.

This clone has only one observation. The chain recombines TRBV5-6 with TRBJ1-2; 10 positions match TRBD1. The V segment lost 3 bases and the J segment 6 bases; nucleotides outside the gene matches: 8. This CDR3 contains 15 residues. Per germline, CDR1 SGHDT and CDR2 YYEEEE. The CDR3 here is CASSSTRQGAHGYTF. The DNA of the CDR3 is TGTGCCAGCAGCTCTACTAGACAGGGGGCTCATGGCTACACCTTC. Supplemented by reference TRBV5-6 and TRBJ1-2, the full variable domain reads DAGVTQSPTHLIKTRGQQVTLRCSPKSGHDTVSWYQQALGQGPQFIFQYYEEEERQRGNFPDRFSGHQFPNYSSELNVNALLLGDSALYLCASSSTRQGAHGYTFGSGTRLTVV.

The genes are TRBV7-9 and TRBJ1-5; a weak D match, TRBD1 (6 bases). The CDR3 is 13 amino acids. CDR1 SEHNR and CDR2 FQNEAQ come from the germline V gene (reference sequence). V lost 5 bases to trimming and J lost 4 bases, with 9 bases between them. The CDR3 nucleotides read TGTGCCAGCAGCCAAGGGGGTAATCAGCCCCAGCATTTT. Translating gives CASSQGGNQPQHF.

The J gene is TRBJ1-5, the V gene TRBV28; D remains unclear. CDR1 and CDR2 from the germline V gene are MDHEN and SYDVKM. The CDR3 extends over 14 amino acids. V was shortened by 4 bases and J by 9 bases, with 16 bases between the two germline ends. CDR3 protein: CASSYDSGARPQHF. CDR3 sequence (DNA): TGTGCCAGCAGTTACGATTCTGGAGCCCGGCCCCAGCATTTT. The variable domain in full, completed from reference TRBV28 and TRBJ1-5, reads DVKVTQSSRYLVKRTGEKVFLECVQDMDHENMFWYRQDPGLGLRLIYFSYDVKMKEKGDIPEGYSVSREKKERFSLILESASTNQTSMYLCASSYDSGARPQHFGDGTRLSIL.

The V call is TRBV19, the J call TRBJ1-5, with 7 bases aligning to TRBD1. Losses at the gene ends were 5 bases for V and 4 bases for J; bases not matched to a gene: 8. Germline V CDR1 and CDR2: LNHDA, SQIVND (reference sequence). The CDR3 has 15 amino acids. The DNA of the CDR3 is TGTGCCAGTAGTTATGCCGGGACAGATAATCAGCCCCAGCATTTT. Its translation: CASSYAGTDNQPQHF.

CDR3 sequence reads: CASSYADTFLSEAFF. CDR3 nucleotides: TGTGCCAGCAGTTACGCGGACACGTTTCTCTCTGAAGCTTTCTTT. V gene TRBV6-6 combines with J gene TRBJ1-1; perhaps TRBD1 as D (5 bases). The CDR3 extends over 15 amino acids. V was trimmed by 2 bases and J by 6 bases, leaving 16 bases between them. CDR1 and CDR2 (germline): MNHNY, SVGAGI (reference sequence).

For this clone: Mismatch with germline at one junction end may stem from a read error. The chain employs TRBV7-7 and TRBJ2-5; TRBD2 might be the D (7 bases). Per germline, CDR1 SSHAT and CDR2 FNYEAQ (reference sequence). The CDR3 totals 13 residues. CDR3 coding DNA: TGTGCTAGCAGCTTTGGGGGGGCAGAGACCCAGTACTTC. This gives the protein CASSFGGAETQYF. The variable domain in full, with the rest retrieved from reference TRBV7-7 and TRBJ2-5, is GAGVSQSPRYKVTKRGQDVTLRCDPISSHATLYWYQQALGQGPEFLTYFNYEAQPDKSGLPSDRFSAERPEGSISTLTIQRTEQRDSAMYRCASSFGGAETQYFGPGTRLLVL.

The sample holds a few counts of this clone. The rearrangement links TRBV7-9 to TRBJ1-1; no definite D call. The CDR3 loop spans 14 amino acids. Per germline, CDR1 SEHNR and CDR2 FQNEAQ (reference sequence). V dropped 2 bases and J dropped 2 bases, with 9 bases sitting between them. The CDR3 reads CASSLYEGNTEAFF. The CDR3 nucleotides read TGTGCCAGCAGCTTATACGAGGGTAACACTGAAGCTTTCTTT.

The gene calls are TRBV18 and TRBJ1-5; D might be TRBD1 (5 bases). Trimming took 3 bases from V and 10 from J, leaving 13 bases between them. This CDR3 has 13 residues. The germline V gene encodes CDR1 KGHSH and CDR2 LQKENI. The CDR3: CASSPTTDGPQHF. CDR3 DNA: TGTGCCAGCTCACCCACGACAGACGGACCCCAGCATTTT.

The chain couples TRBV28 to TRBJ2-4, with 8 bases fitting TRBD1. The J segment lost 1 base and the V segment lost 5 bases, leaving 7 bases of the junction unmatched. The CDR3 length is 16 residues. CDR1 and CDR2 (germline): MDHEN, SYDVKM. Here the CDR3 reads CASSPTGVVAKNIQYF. DNA for the CDR3: TGTGCCAGCAGTCCGACAGGGGTAGTGGCCAAAAACATTCAGTACTTC.

With respect to this clone: The germline gene is not matched at one end of the junction; a read error may be the cause. The rearrangement links TRBV6-5 to TRBJ2-2, with unresolved D. This CDR3 has 15 amino acids. Germline lookup yields CDR1 MNHEY and CDR2 SVGAGI. Written as DNA, the CDR3 is TGTGCCAGCAGTTACTTAGCATTGAACGCCGGGGAGCTGTTTTTT. Protein product: CASSYLALNAGELFF.

The chain carries TRBV19 and TRBJ1-1, with TRBD1 identical over 10 bases. V lost 9 bases to trimming and J lost 1 base; unmatched junction nucleotides: 11. Germline CDR1 and CDR2: LNHDA and SQIVND (reference sequence). This CDR3 spans 16 amino acids. CDR3 sequence reads: CASRDRGLIGNTEAFF. In DNA form, the CDR3 reads TGTGCCAGCCGAGACAGGGGGCTCATAGGGAACACTGAAGCTTTCTTT.

The chain recombines TRBV9 with TRBJ2-7, with 7 positions matching TRBD2. The CDR3 runs 15 residues. The germline CDR1 and CDR2 sequences are SGDLS and YYNGEE. V lost 0 bases and J lost 0; bases outside the gene matches: 3. The CDR3 bases are TGTGCCAGCAGCGTAGCTTCTAGCGGCTCCTACGAGCAGTACTTC. Translating gives CASSVASSGSYEQYF.

The chain uses TRBV3-1 (or the pseudogene TRBV3-2) and TRBJ1-2, with TRBD1 identical over 7 bases. With V trimmed by 4 bases and J by 8 bases, 4 bases remained unmatched. This CDR3 has 12 residues. Per germline, CDR1 LGHDT and CDR2 YNNKEL (reference sequence). CDR3 DNA sequence: TGTGCCAGCAGCCCCAGGGGGGAGGGCTACACCTTC. It yields the protein CASSPRGEGYTF.

V and J are TRBV29-1 and TRBJ1-2; TRBD1 agrees at 10 bases. V gave up 3 bases and J gave up 5 bases; unmatched junction bases: 3. The CDR3 is 13 amino acids. Per germline, CDR1 SQVTM and CDR2 ANQGSEA. CDR3 DNA sequence: TGCAGCGTTGACCGGACAGGGGGGTATGGCTACACCTTC. Residues: CSVDRTGGYGYTF.

CDR3 DNA sequence: TGTGCCAGCAGCCCACTTTATGGCTACACCTTC. It specifies CASSPLYGYTF. This chain joins TRBV2 and TRBJ1-2, with no clear D. Trimming cost V 6 bases and J 5 bases, with 7 bases left between them. In germline, CDR1 is SNHLY, CDR2 FYNNEI. The CDR3 consists of 11 residues.

The chain carries TRBV30 and TRBJ1-2, with 11 nucleotides matching TRBD1. The V and J ends lost 2 bases and 2 bases, in that order; junction bases with no gene match: 4. The CDR3 is made up of 15 amino acids. Germline-derived CDR1 and CDR2 are GTSNPN and SVGIG (reference sequence). DNA of the CDR3: TGTGCCTGGAGTCTAAGGACAGGGGGCAACTATGGCTACACCTTC. Its protein product is CAWSLRTGGNYGYTF.

The chain has TRBV9 and TRBJ1-2, with D perhaps TRBD1 (5 bases). V was cut by 3 bases and J by 4 bases, with 13 bases left in between. Germline V lookup: CDR1 SGDLS, CDR2 YYNGEE. The CDR3 extends over 14 amino acids. CDR3 amino acids: CASSASGGGYGYTF. The DNA of the CDR3 is TGTGCCAGCAGCGCCTCGGGGGGGGGCTATGGCTACACCTTC.

V usage is TRBV28 and J usage is TRBJ1-5; D possibly corresponds to TRBD1 (6 bases). This CDR3 region has 15 residues. CDR1 and CDR2 (germline): MDHEN, SYDVKM. The germline V and J ends were trimmed by 6 bases and 2 bases, with 14 bases remaining between them. The chain's CDR3 is CASRGGGEGNQPQHF. The CDR3 DNA follows: TGTGCCAGCAGGGGCGGGGGCGAGGGCAATCAGCCCCAGCATTTT.